The next 27 T cell receptor beta chains were all read from a single sample in a study of blood T cell repertoires in COVID-19. The repertoire was sequenced with immunoSEQ multiplex PCR; TCRdb's copy has only in-frame clones and lacks some. The top ten hold 10% of the sample, which has some 260,000 clones, over 70% seen once. The specimen sequenced was peripheral blood. The origin of the receptors is a woman in her 70s with COVID-19, enrolled during active disease.

The rearrangement joins TRBV5-1 to TRBJ2-5; unclear D gene. The germline V gene encodes CDR1 SGHRS and CDR2 YFSETQ. The CDR3 sequence is 14 residues long. V gave up 0 bases and J gave up 5 bases, with 11 bases separating them. In DNA form, the CDR3 reads TGCGCCAGCAGCTTGGGAGCGCCACTGGAGACCCAGTACTTC. Translated, it gives CASSLGAPLETQYF.

The chain carries TRBV5-1 and TRBJ2-3, with a tentative D call TRBD2 (6 bases). CDR3 length: 14 residues. Deletions cut 0 bases from V and 6 bases from J, with 11 bases between. Looked up from germline, CDR1 is SGHRS and CDR2 is YFSETQ. CDR3 sequence: CASSLAGGHDTQYF. CDR3 DNA: TGCGCCAGCAGCTTGGCCGGAGGGCACGATACGCAGTATTTT.

This sequence joins TRBV10-3 and TRBJ1-1, with a weak D call TRBD1 (6 bases). Germline lookup yields CDR1 ENHRY and CDR2 SYGVKD. The CDR3 extends over 14 amino acids. With 3 bases removed from V and 4 bases from J, the gap between germline ends came to 12 bases. CDR3 in amino acids: CAISEKQGATEAFF. CDR3 coding DNA: TGTGCCATCAGTGAAAAACAGGGTGCCACTGAAGCTTTCTTT.

This chain joins TRBV6-2 or TRBV6-3 and TRBJ2-1; D remains unclear. The CDR3 has 11 residues. The ends were cut back, 3 bases at V and 6 bases at J, with 3 bases in the middle. Germline loops: CDR1 MNHEY, CDR2 SVGEGT. The CDR3 region is CASSYLNEQFF. The CDR3 DNA reads as TGTGCCAGCAGTTATCTCAATGAGCAGTTCTTC.

The genes are TRBV6-5 and TRBJ1-2, with 9 positions matching TRBD1. Germline-derived CDR1 and CDR2 are MNHEY and SVGAGI. The CDR3 runs 13 residues. V was pared by 6 bases and J by 8 bases, with 7 bases of the junction left unmatched. In DNA, the CDR3 is TGTGCCAGCAGAATTACAGGGGGCTGGGGCTACACCTTC. This codes for CASRITGGWGYTF.

This clone was seen ten or more times. V and J are TRBV4-1 and TRBJ2-3; D remains unclear. V was clipped by 1 base and J by 2 bases, with 16 bases between them. CDR1 MGHRA and CDR2 YSYEKL come from the germline V gene. CDR3 length equals 17 residues. The CDR3 sequence: CASSQGRLAVVTDTQYF. The CDR3 region has the DNA TGCGCCAGCAGCCAAGGGAGACTGGCGGTCGTCACAGATACGCAGTATTTT.

This clone was seen a single time. The chain has TRBV3-1 (or the pseudogene TRBV3-2) and TRBJ2-2; D is unresolved. Deletions cut 4 bases from V and 4 bases from J, with 4 bases between. The germline CDR1 and CDR2 sequences are LGHDT and YNNKEL (reference sequence). CDR3 size: 12 residues. The CDR3 DNA follows: TGTGCCAGCAGCCCAGGCACCGGGGAGCTGTTTTTT. Its protein is CASSPGTGELFF.

This clone has more than one count but fewer than ten. This chain joins TRBV3-1 (or the pseudogene TRBV3-2) and TRBJ2-6; no definite D call. From germline, CDR1 is LGHDT and CDR2 YNNKEL (reference sequence). The CDR3 extends over 16 amino acids. V gave up 4 bases and J gave up 4 bases, with 14 bases separating them. CDR3 nucleotides: TGTGCCAGCAGCCGAAGCGTGAGTTCCGGGGCCAACGTCCTGACTTTC. Translated, it gives CASSRSVSSGANVLTF.

The chain has TRBV27 and TRBJ1-4; D not certain. Trimming stripped 4 bases from V and 8 bases from J, with 14 bases between. CDR3 length: 14 amino acids. From germline, CDR1 is MNHEY and CDR2 SMNVEV (reference sequence). CDR3 loop: CASSYKRANEKLFF. The CDR3, as DNA: TGTGCCAGCAGTTATAAGAGAGCAAACGAAAAACTGTTTTTT.

The chain recombines TRBV5-1 with TRBJ2-5; 8 positions agree with TRBD1. CDR1 and CDR2 from the germline V gene are SGHRS and YFSETQ. Germline trimming cut 2 bases from V and 2 bases from J; bases unmatched to any gene: 5. The CDR3 extends over 15 amino acids. The CDR3 DNA reads TGCGCCAGCAGCTTTACAGGGGGACGGCAAGAGACCCAGTACTTC. It translates to CASSFTGGRQETQYF. The variable domain in full, with the rest retrieved from reference TRBV5-1 and TRBJ2-5, is KAGVTQTPRYLIKTRGQQVTLSCSPISGHRSVSWYQQTPGQGLQFLFEYFSETQRNKGNFPGRFSGRQFSNSRSEMNVSTLELGDSALYLCASSFTGGRQETQYFGPGTRLLVL.

This rearrangement joins TRBV2 to TRBJ1-4; 8 nucleotides line up with TRBD1. V shed 3 bases and J 2 bases; nucleotides not matched to a gene: 5. CDR3 length: 16 residues. From germline, CDR1 is SNHLY and CDR2 FYNNEI. The CDR3 reads CASSEGRQGTNEKLFF. DNA for the CDR3: TGTGCCAGCAGTGAGGGTCGACAGGGGACTAATGAAAAACTGTTTTTT.

This rearrangement joins TRBV7-2 to TRBJ1-6, with D possibly being TRBD1 (6 bases). CDR1 is SGHTA and CDR2 is FQGNSA in the germline V gene. Trimming stripped 4 bases from V and 9 bases from J, with 16 bases between. The CDR3 totals 15 residues. CDR3 region: CASSWRQATASPLHF. The CDR3 DNA follows: TGTGCCAGCAGCTGGCGACAGGCCACTGCTTCACCCCTCCACTTT.

The chain links TRBV3-1 (or the pseudogene TRBV3-2) to TRBJ2-7; 8 bases agree with TRBD2. The germline CDR1 and CDR2 sequences are LGHDT and YNNKEL (reference sequence). This CDR3 is 15 amino acids long. J was trimmed by 0 bases and V by 4 bases; bases with no gene match: 5. This chain's CDR3 is CASSPPGLVSYEQYF. The CDR3 DNA is TGTGCCAGCAGCCCTCCGGGACTAGTCTCCTACGAGCAGTACTTC.

This rearrangement joins TRBV4-2 to TRBJ2-7; TRBD2 matches at 7 bases. The V and J ends lost 3 bases and 2 bases, in that order; junction bases with no gene match: 10. There are 16 residues in the CDR3. Germline V CDR1 and CDR2: LGHNA, YNFKEQ. CDR3 coding DNA: TGTGCCAGCAGCCAGTGGGGCGGGAGATCCCCCTACGAGCAGTACTTC. Residues: CASSQWGGRSPYEQYF.

This clone was seen only once. The rearrangement links TRBV10-3 to TRBJ1-6; D remains unclear. The CDR3 length is 14 residues. The V gene's germline CDR1 is ENHRY and CDR2 SYGVKD. The V end lost 2 bases, the J end lost 5 bases, and 7 bases lay between the germline ends. The CDR3 nucleotides are TGTGCCATCAGTGAGACCCTAAATAATTCACCCCTCCACTTT. Protein: CAISETLNNSPLHF.

V is TRBV13 and J is TRBJ2-7; D might be TRBD1 (6 bases). The CDR3 extends over 15 amino acids. The V and J ends lost 5 bases and 0 bases respectively, with 14 bases between them. Germline V gene lookup returns CDR1 PRHDT and CDR2 FYEKMQ (reference sequence). CDR3 nucleotides: TGTGCCAGCAGCGGACGCCTGGACAGCTCCTACGAGCAGTACTTC. It specifies CASSGRLDSSYEQYF.

This clone came up once. This rearrangement joins TRBV12-5 to TRBJ2-3; 9 bases map to TRBD1. The junction had 3 bases not matched to a gene; V was cut back by 3 bases and J by 5 bases. Germline V gene data show CDR1 as LGHNT and CDR2 as FRNRAP. The CDR3 has 14 amino acids. This CDR3 reads CASGLQGAIDTQYF. The CDR3 nucleotides read TGTGCTAGTGGTTTACAGGGGGCGATAGATACGCAGTATTTT.

This clone has just a few counts. This chain links TRBV29-1 with TRBJ2-2; TRBD2 might be the D (6 bases). CDR3 length: 12 amino acids. The V end lost 8 bases, the J end lost 5 bases, and 12 bases lay between the germline ends. Germline-derived CDR1 and CDR2 are SQVTM and ANQGSEA. The CDR3 spells CSSRRGTGELFF. CDR3 coding DNA: TGCAGCTCGAGGAGGGGAACCGGGGAGCTGTTTTTT.

The chain has TRBV28 and TRBJ2-7, with 8 bases aligning to TRBD2. V gave up 5 bases and J gave up 3 bases; unmatched junction bases: 3. The CDR3 is 13 residues long. The germline gives CDR1 MDHEN, CDR2 SYDVKM. CDR3 sequence (DNA): TGTGCCAGCAGTGGACTAGCTTACTACGAGCAGTACTTC. Translation: CASSGLAYYEQYF.

In this sample, this clone turned up a few times. J is TRBJ1-3 and V is TRBV27, with D possibly matching TRBD1 (5 bases). This CDR3 has 13 amino acids. Trimming removed 5 bases from V and 4 bases from J, with 9 bases in between. Looked up from germline, CDR1 is MNHEY and CDR2 is SMNVEV (reference sequence). The CDR3 loop reads CASSPGGGNTIYF. CDR3 DNA sequence: TGTGCCAGCAGTCCCGGGGGGGGAAACACCATATATTTT.

The gene calls are TRBV20-1 and TRBJ1-2; no reliable D call. V was pared by 3 bases and J by 8 bases, with 10 bases between. Germline V gives CDR1 DFQATT, CDR2 SNEGSKA (reference sequence). CDR3 length equals 11 residues. The CDR3 DNA is TGCAGTGCTAGGGCTGTGGGCGGCTACACCTTC. Its protein is CSARAVGGYTF.

The table lists this clone with a few counts. The J gene is TRBJ1-1, the V gene TRBV28; D is undetermined. V shed 5 bases and J shed 4 bases, with 8 bases lying between them. Germline CDR1 reads MDHEN; CDR2 reads SYDVKM. This CDR3 comprises 12 residues. The CDR3, as DNA: TGTGCCAGCAGTATATACAGCACTGAAGCTTTCTTT. It is translated as CASSIYSTEAFF. The full variable domain, in which reference TRBV28 and TRBJ1-1 provide the parts outside the CDR3, is DVKVTQSSRYLVKRTGEKVFLECVQDMDHENMFWYRQDPGLGLRLIYFSYDVKMKEKGDIPEGYSVSREKKERFSLILESASTNQTSMYLCASSIYSTEAFFGQGTRLTVV.

This clone was counted only a few times. V usage is TRBV4-3 and J usage is TRBJ1-1; D not certain. The ends were cut back, 0 bases at V and 4 bases at J, with 12 bases in the middle. From germline, CDR1 is LGHNA and CDR2 YSLEER. The CDR3 spans 15 residues. The CDR3, as DNA: TGCGCCAGCAGCCAAGAAGGGTATGGGAGCACTGAAGCTTTCTTT. Residues: CASSQEGYGSTEAFF.

The rearrangement links TRBV28 to TRBJ1-2; weak D call: TRBD1 (5 bases). Germline CDR1 MDHEN, CDR2 SYDVKM. V was trimmed by 7 bases and J by 5 bases, leaving 8 bases between them. The CDR3 contains 11 residues. CDR3 nucleotide sequence: TGTGCCAGCAAACAGGAATATGGCTACACCTTC. This translates into CASKQEYGYTF.

The chain recombines TRBV6-8 with TRBJ2-7; tentative D call: TRBD2 (7 bases). With 2 bases removed from V and 5 bases from J, the gap between germline ends came to 16 bases. CDR1 and CDR2 from the germline V gene are MNHGY and SAAAGT. CDR3 size: 15 residues. The CDR3 here is CASSYGGALSNEQYF. The DNA of the CDR3 is TGTGCCAGCAGTTACGGGGGGGCTCTTTCCAACGAGCAGTACTTC.

This clone was observed many times. This chain links TRBV5-1 with TRBJ1-2, with a possible D match to TRBD1 (6 bases). V was pared by 0 bases and J by 5 bases, with 17 bases between. CDR1 and CDR2 (germline): SGHRS, YFSETQ. CDR3 length equals 16 residues. CDR3 sequence (DNA): TGCGCCAGCAGCTTGGCCGGAGTGACAGGTTCTTATGGCTACACCTTC. Protein sequence: CASSLAGVTGSYGYTF. The full variable domain, in which reference TRBV5-1 and TRBJ1-2 provide the parts outside the CDR3, is KAGVTQTPRYLIKTRGQQVTLSCSPISGHRSVSWYQQTPGQGLQFLFEYFSETQRNKGNFPGRFSGRQFSNSRSEMNVSTLELGDSALYLCASSLAGVTGSYGYTFGSGTRLTVV.

The genes are TRBV6-5 and TRBJ2-1; TRBD2 matches 14 bases. The V gene end was trimmed by 4 bases and the J gene end by 8 bases; junction bases not matched to a gene: 7. This CDR3 spans 16 amino acids. Germline CDR1 and CDR2: MNHEY and SVGAGI. The CDR3 coding sequence is TGTGCCAGCAGTTCCCCGACTAGCGGGAGGGTGGATGAGCAGTTCTTC. Translating gives CASSSPTSGRVDEQFF.